Included here is one T cell receptor beta chain sequence, with context. Antigen unknown. The V gene's germline CDR1 is MNHNS and CDR2 SASEGT. The CDR3 consists of 17 residues. Trimming cost V 1 base and J 5 bases, with 20 bases left between them. The data were taken from a study of graft-versus-host responses after intestinal transplantation. Some clones are missing from TCRdb's copy, which holds only in-frame ones; the method was immunoSEQ multiplex PCR. Of 71,000 or so clones listed, roughly 88% are singletons. The chain couples TRBV6-1 to TRBJ1-2, with D hard to call. The input for sequencing was unstimulated CD8+ T cells sorted from spleen or lymph node cells, taken before intestinal transplant. This receptor was obtained from a human donor who received an intestinal transplant. CDR3 nucleotide sequence: TGTGCCAGCAGTGAAGAGCCCGGCGGGTCGCCCTTTTATGGCTACACCTTC. Protein product: CASSEEPGGSPFYGYTF.